The TCR beta chain under discussion was sequenced for a study of spatial heterogeneity in lung cancer. Looking at the study overall: The study observed each unique TCR and UMI combination more than ten times on average in raw reads. Study outcomes and limitations: Among blood samples, ubiquitous expanded tumor TCRs appeared more at resection than at follow-up.

The V gene's germline CDR1 is LNHDA and CDR2 SQIVND (reference sequence). The length of the CDR3 is 13 residues. Trimming shortened V by 4 bases and J by 5 bases, and 8 bases separated the two germline ends. This clonotype was detected many times. Its antigen is as yet unknown. TCRdb analysed the 5' RACE reads with MiXCR anew, one entry per CDR3 protein. The sample shows approximately 49,000 distinct CDR3 sequences, roughly 5.7% of them seen only once. Time point: sample taken at primary tumor resection. Sequencing of whole RNA from tumor, nontumor lung or frozen PBMC involved no sorting. V gene TRBV19 combines with J gene TRBJ2-2; no clear D. This TCR was recovered from a male donor with early-stage non-small cell lung cancer. This specimen consisted of PBMCs, obtained at surgery. The CDR3 region is CASSTPETGELFF. The CDR3 DNA reads TGTGCCAGTAGTACCCCGGAAACCGGGGAGCTGTTTTTT.